Each of the 19 T cell receptor beta chains below was sequenced from the same sample in a study of T cells after posttransplantation cyclophosphamide. TCRdb's copy holds only in-frame clones and misses some; the assay was immunoSEQ multiplex PCR. The repertoire holds about 9,200 clones, with roughly nine tenths as singletons. The sequenced sample was memory CD4+ T cells sorted from PBMCs. These receptors were taken from a woman between 55 and 75 years old in good health, CMV-negative, and a related stem cell transplant donor.

The CDR3 here is CASSLEGGVTEAFF. CDR3 in DNA: TGTGCCAGCAGCTTAGAAGGGGGGGTCACTGAAGCTTTCTTT. The V call is TRBV11-3, the J call TRBJ1-1; TRBD1 is a possible D gene (6 bases). Germline V gives CDR1 SGHNT, CDR2 YENEEA. The CDR3 contains 14 residues. V shed 0 bases and J shed 4 bases, with 9 bases lying between them.

The chain is built from TRBV18 and TRBJ2-5; D uncertain. Deletions cut 10 bases from V and 0 bases from J, with 12 bases between. Per the germline V gene, CDR1 is KGHSH and CDR2 is LQKENI. The CDR3 sequence is 13 residues long. The CDR3 coding sequence is TGTGCCACCAGTGGCACCTACCAAGAGACCCAGTACTTC. It is translated as CATSGTYQETQYF.

The chain couples TRBV6-5 to TRBJ2-3; 14 bases are shared with TRBD2. The CDR3 runs 16 residues. Per germline, CDR1 MNHEY and CDR2 SVGAGI. V was pared by 2 bases and J by 6 bases, with 4 bases of the junction left unmatched. The CDR3 coding sequence is TGTGCCAGCAGTTACCGGAGACTAGCGGGAGGGGATACGCAGTATTTT. Translated, it gives CASSYRRLAGGDTQYF.

As to this clone: The sample has other DNA sequences that encode this CDR3 too. V gene TRBV5-1 combines with J gene TRBJ1-6; possibly TRBD1 for D (6 bases). This CDR3 is 18 amino acids long. V shed 0 bases and J shed 6 bases, with 19 bases lying between them. The germline CDR1 and CDR2 sequences are SGHRS and YFSETQ. CDR3 nucleotides: TGCGCCAGCAGCTTGGGGGGCACACAGGGAGGGGGTAATTCACCCCTCCACTTT. It specifies CASSLGGTQGGGNSPLHF.

The V gene is TRBV10-1, the J gene TRBJ1-1; a weak D match, TRBD1 (5 bases). Trimming cost V 8 bases and J 1 base, with 8 bases left between them. Germline V gene lookup returns CDR1 WNHNN and CDR2 SYGVQD (reference sequence). The CDR3 loop spans 12 amino acids. The CDR3 spells CASQDRNTEAFF. The CDR3 DNA reads as TGCGCCAGCCAAGACAGGAACACTGAAGCTTTCTTT.

This chain joins TRBV2 and TRBJ2-7; TRBD1 matches 10 bases. The CDR3 runs 13 residues. V shed 3 bases, J shed 6 bases, and the junction held 2 bases outside the gene matches. Looked up from germline, CDR1 is SNHLY and CDR2 is FYNNEI. CDR3 DNA: TGTGCCAGCAGTGAGAGGACAGGGGGCGAGCAGTACGTC. Amino acids: CASSERTGGEQYV.

This chain links TRBV15 with TRBJ2-3; TRBD2 is a possible D gene (6 bases). Trimming stripped 8 bases from V and 8 bases from J, with 14 bases between. The CDR3 loop spans 12 amino acids. Germline V lookup: CDR1 LNHNV, CDR2 YYDKDF (reference sequence). In DNA form, the CDR3 reads TGTGCCACCTCCTGGGGGGTTGGTACGCAGTATTTT. This sequence encodes CATSWGVGTQYF.

The V call is TRBV2, the J call TRBJ2-5; 8 positions match TRBD2. V lost 6 bases to trimming and J lost 5 bases; unmatched junction nucleotides: 11. The CDR3 spans 15 residues. In germline, CDR1 is SNHLY, CDR2 FYNNEI. The CDR3 region has the DNA TGTGCCAGCAGCCCCCCGGGGGGGCCGGGGGAGACCCAGTACTTC. Amino acids: CASSPPGGPGETQYF.

For this clone: The identical CDR3 is also encoded by other nucleotide sequences in the sample. The rearrangement links TRBV5-1 to TRBJ1-6; possible D gene TRBD1, 6 bases. Germline CDR1 SGHRS, CDR2 YFSETQ. The CDR3 length is 14 residues. With 4 bases removed from V and 7 bases from J, the gap between germline ends came to 12 bases. The CDR3 nucleotides read TGCGCCAGCAGCCCCGTAGGGGGAAATTCACCCCTCCACTTT. It encodes CASSPVGGNSPLHF.

The V call is TRBV5-6, the J call TRBJ2-7, with D possibly matching TRBD2 (6 bases). CDR1 and CDR2 from the germline V gene are SGHDT and YYEEEE. This CDR3 region has 14 residues. V lost 0 bases and J 0 bases, leaving 7 bases between the germline ends. CDR3 amino acids: CASSLDGGSYEQYF. DNA for the CDR3: TGTGCCAGCAGCTTGGACGGGGGCTCCTACGAGCAGTACTTC. The whole variable domain, remainder taken from reference TRBV5-6 and TRBJ2-7, is DAGVTQSPTHLIKTRGQQVTLRCSPKSGHDTVSWYQQALGQGPQFIFQYYEEEERQRGNFPDRFSGHQFPNYSSELNVNALLLGDSALYLCASSLDGGSYEQYFGPGTRLTVT.

V and J are TRBV2 and TRBJ2-2, with a tentative D call TRBD1 (5 bases). Germline CDR1 is SNHLY and CDR2 is FYNNEI. Trimming removed 0 bases from V and 4 bases from J, with 6 bases in between. This CDR3 is 14 amino acids long. CDR3 sequence (DNA): TGTGCCAGCAGTGAAGCACAGGCCACCGGGGAGCTGTTTTTT. Residues: CASSEAQATGELFF.

This clone was detected only once. Within the sample, other DNA sequences also encode this same CDR3. The rearrangement joins TRBV7-9 to TRBJ1-6; possible D gene TRBD1, 5 bases. The CDR3 sequence is 18 residues long. Trimming took off 5 bases at V and 0 bases at J, with 17 bases between the two ends. Germline CDR1 SEHNR, CDR2 FQNEAQ (reference sequence). The CDR3 DNA reads TGTGCCAGCAGCCCCATGACAGTCTCCAGCTCCTATAATTCACCCCTCCACTTT. This sequence encodes CASSPMTVSSSYNSPLHF.

CDR3: CASSYVAGSLSDTQYF. The CDR3 bases are TGTGCCAGCAGTTACGTAGCGGGGAGTTTGTCAGATACGCAGTATTTT. This chain connects TRBV6-5 to TRBJ2-3; TRBD2 matches at 8 bases. Per the germline V gene, CDR1 is MNHEY and CDR2 is SVGAGI. With V trimmed by 2 bases and J by 4 bases, 8 bases remained unmatched. CDR3 length: 16 amino acids.

The CDR3 DNA is TGTGCCAGCAGTCGGACAGTAATGAACACTGAAGCTTTCTTT. It translates to CASSRTVMNTEAFF. This chain uses TRBV2 with TRBJ1-1; possibly TRBD1 for D (6 bases). Per the germline V gene, CDR1 is SNHLY and CDR2 is FYNNEI. The CDR3 is 14 residues long. The V end was cut by 5 bases, the J end by 0 bases, with 10 bases between.

The J gene is TRBJ1-1, the V gene TRBV5-1, with TRBD1 identical over 9 bases. This CDR3 comprises 15 residues. Germline CDR1 SGHRS, CDR2 YFSETQ. J lost 3 bases, V lost 5 bases, and 8 bases had no gene match. In DNA, the CDR3 is TGCGCCAGCAGAGGGACAGGGAGTCGGGACACTGAAGCTTTCTTT. It translates to CASRGTGSRDTEAFF.

The CDR3 is CASSKEADNYGYTF. The DNA for the CDR3 is TGTGCCAGCAGCAAAGAGGCGGATAACTATGGCTACACCTTC. The chain uses TRBV21-1 and TRBJ1-2. TRBV21-1 is labeled a pseudogene. CDR3 length: 14 amino acids.

The chain has TRBV9 and TRBJ2-5; D is possibly TRBD2 (6 bases). V shed 0 bases and J shed 1 base, with 10 bases lying between them. CDR3 size: 15 residues. Looked up from germline, CDR1 is SGDLS and CDR2 is YYNGEE. Here the CDR3 reads CASSVESSAQETQYF. The CDR3 DNA reads TGTGCCAGCAGCGTAGAGTCTAGCGCCCAAGAGACCCAGTACTTC.

The chain recombines TRBV7-8 with TRBJ1-6; TRBD1 might be the D (5 bases). The V end lost 4 bases, the J end lost 0 bases, and 10 bases lay between the germline ends. This CDR3 is 16 amino acids long. CDR1 and CDR2 (germline): SGHVS, FQNEAQ. The CDR3 reads CASSSGHGSYNSPLHF. DNA for the CDR3: TGTGCCAGCAGCTCAGGGCACGGCTCCTATAATTCACCCCTCCACTTT.

The chain is built from TRBV10-2 and TRBJ1-5; D is ambiguous. Germline lookup yields CDR1 WSHSY and CDR2 SAAADI. The CDR3 runs 13 residues. Trimming shortened V by 6 bases and J by 0 bases, and 6 bases separated the two germline ends. The CDR3 loop reads CASSPNSNQPQHF. DNA of the CDR3: TGCGCCAGCAGCCCAAATAGCAATCAGCCCCAGCATTTT.